One sample yielded the 2 T cell receptor beta chains listed below, sequenced in a study of blood T cell repertoires in COVID-19. Sequencing used immunoSEQ multiplex PCR; TCRdb keeps in-frame clones, though not all of them. The top ten clones hold 11% of a sample with 150,000 to 200,000 clones, 81% of them seen once. The material sequenced was peripheral blood. The source is a man aged 60-69 years with active or convalescent COVID-19.

This clone was observed a handful of times. The rearrangement uses TRBV10-3 and TRBJ1-2; 8 nucleotides agree with TRBD1. CDR3 length: 14 residues. The junction had 5 bases not matched to a gene; V was cut back by 4 bases and J by 4 bases. Per the germline V gene, CDR1 is ENHRY and CDR2 is SYGVKD. CDR3 region: CAISGTDRAYGYTF. The CDR3 DNA follows: TGTGCCATCAGTGGGACGGACAGGGCCTATGGCTACACCTTC.

The rearrangement uses TRBV5-5 and TRBJ1-2, with 8 bases fitting TRBD1. The CDR3 contains 13 residues. V shed 6 bases, J shed 7 bases, and the junction held 8 bases outside the gene matches. Germline assignment: CDR1 SGHKS and CDR2 YYEKEE (reference sequence). This CDR3 is CASTMTGDAGYTF. The CDR3 DNA is TGTGCCAGCACTATGACAGGGGATGCTGGCTACACCTTC.